The present entry profiles one T cell receptor (beta chain) with its context. The germline V gene has CDR1 SGDLS and CDR2 YYNGEE. The CDR3 is 16 residues long. J was trimmed by 0 bases and V by 2 bases; bases with no gene match: 5. TCRdb's copy holds only in-frame clones and misses some; the assay was immunoSEQ multiplex PCR. The sample lists approximately 52,000 clones; around 70% were seen once. This sample was taken from a study of STAT5B mutations in CD4+ large granular lymphocyte leukemia. The material sequenced was CD4+ T cells from blood buffy coats. The rearrangement joins TRBV9 to TRBJ1-3; TRBD1 matches at 7 bases. This receptor was identified in a human donor in good health. This CDR3 reads CASSVKQGPSGNTIYF. CDR3 DNA sequence: TGTGCCAGCAGCGTTAAACAGGGGCCCTCTGGAAACACCATATATTTT. The whole variable domain, remainder taken from reference TRBV9 and TRBJ1-3, is DSGVTQTPKHLITATGQRVTLRCSPRSGDLSVYWYQQSLDQGLQFLIQYYNGEERAKGNILERFSAQQFPDLHSELNLSSLELGDSALYFCASSVKQGPSGNTIYFGEGSWLTVV.